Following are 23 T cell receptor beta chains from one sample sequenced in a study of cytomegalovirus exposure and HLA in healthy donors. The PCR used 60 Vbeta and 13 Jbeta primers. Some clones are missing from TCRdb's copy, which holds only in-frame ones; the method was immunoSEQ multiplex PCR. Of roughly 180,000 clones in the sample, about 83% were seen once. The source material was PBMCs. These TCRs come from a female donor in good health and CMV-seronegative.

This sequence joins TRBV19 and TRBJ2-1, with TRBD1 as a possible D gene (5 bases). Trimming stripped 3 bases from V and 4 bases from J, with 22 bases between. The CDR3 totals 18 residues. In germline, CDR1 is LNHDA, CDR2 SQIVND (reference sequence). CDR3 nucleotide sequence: TGTGCCAGTAGTATCCGTCCCCCGGCAGGGCTCCCTTACAATGAGCAGTTCTTC. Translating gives CASSIRPPAGLPYNEQFF.

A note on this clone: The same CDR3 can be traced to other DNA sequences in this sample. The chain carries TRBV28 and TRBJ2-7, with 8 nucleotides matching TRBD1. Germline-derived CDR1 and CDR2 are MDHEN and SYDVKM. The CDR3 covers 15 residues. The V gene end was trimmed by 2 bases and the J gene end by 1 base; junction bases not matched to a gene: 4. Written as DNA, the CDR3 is TGTGCCAGCAGTTTAGGAGGACAGGGATCCTACGAGCAGTACTTC. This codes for CASSLGGQGSYEQYF.

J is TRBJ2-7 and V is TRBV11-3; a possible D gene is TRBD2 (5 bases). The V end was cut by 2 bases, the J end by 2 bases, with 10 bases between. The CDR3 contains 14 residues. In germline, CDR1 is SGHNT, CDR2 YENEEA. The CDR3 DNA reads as TGTGCCAGCAGCTTAAATCCAGCGGCCTACGAGCAGTACTTC. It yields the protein CASSLNPAAYEQYF.

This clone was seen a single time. This CDR3 is CASSPSREKLFF. In DNA form, the CDR3 reads TGTGCCAGCAGCCCTTCCCGTGAAAAACTGTTTTTT. The chain links TRBV28 to TRBJ1-4, with no clear D. The germline V gene has CDR1 MDHEN and CDR2 SYDVKM. The CDR3 extends over 12 amino acids. Trimming pared 6 bases from V and 7 bases from J, leaving 9 bases between.

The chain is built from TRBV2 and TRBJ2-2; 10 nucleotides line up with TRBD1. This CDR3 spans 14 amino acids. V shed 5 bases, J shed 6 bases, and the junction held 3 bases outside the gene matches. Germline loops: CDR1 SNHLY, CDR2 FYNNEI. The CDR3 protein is CASSPDRGAGELFF. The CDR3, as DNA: TGTGCCAGCAGTCCGGACAGGGGGGCCGGGGAGCTGTTTTTT.

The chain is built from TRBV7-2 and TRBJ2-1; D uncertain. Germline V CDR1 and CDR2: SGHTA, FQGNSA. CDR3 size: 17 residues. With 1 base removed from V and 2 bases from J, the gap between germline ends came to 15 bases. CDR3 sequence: CASSLGLAPGTYNEQFF. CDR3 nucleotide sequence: TGTGCCAGCAGCTTAGGATTAGCTCCTGGAACCTACAATGAGCAGTTCTTC.

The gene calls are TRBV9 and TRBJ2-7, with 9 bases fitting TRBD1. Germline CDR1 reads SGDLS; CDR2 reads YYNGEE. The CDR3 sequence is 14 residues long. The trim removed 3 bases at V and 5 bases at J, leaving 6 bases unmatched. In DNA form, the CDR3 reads TGTGCCAGCAGCGCCCGGGACAGGGTGGACGAGCAGTACTTC. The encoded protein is CASSARDRVDEQYF.

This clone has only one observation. The CDR3 DNA sequence: TGTGCCAGCAGCTTTGGAACAGGGGGAGCAGATACGCAGTATTTT. Translating it yields CASSFGTGGADTQYF. The chain couples TRBV11-1 to TRBJ2-3; TRBD1 matches 8 bases. Germline trimming cut 3 bases from V and 4 bases from J; bases unmatched to any gene: 6. The CDR3 is 15 amino acids. Germline V gene lookup returns CDR1 SGHAT and CDR2 FQDESV (reference sequence).

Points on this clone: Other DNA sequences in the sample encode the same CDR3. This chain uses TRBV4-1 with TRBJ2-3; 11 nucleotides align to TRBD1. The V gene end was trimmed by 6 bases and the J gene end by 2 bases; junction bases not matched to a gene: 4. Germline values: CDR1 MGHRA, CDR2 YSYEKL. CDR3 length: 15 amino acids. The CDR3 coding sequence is TGCGCCAGCAGGGACAGGGGGCAAGTCACAGATACGCAGTATTTT. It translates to CASRDRGQVTDTQYF.

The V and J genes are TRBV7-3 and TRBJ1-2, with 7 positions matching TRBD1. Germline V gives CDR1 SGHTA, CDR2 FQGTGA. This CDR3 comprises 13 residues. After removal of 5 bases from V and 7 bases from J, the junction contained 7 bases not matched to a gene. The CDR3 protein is CASSNPGGSGYTF. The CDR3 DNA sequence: TGTGCCAGCAGCAACCCAGGGGGTAGTGGCTACACCTTC.

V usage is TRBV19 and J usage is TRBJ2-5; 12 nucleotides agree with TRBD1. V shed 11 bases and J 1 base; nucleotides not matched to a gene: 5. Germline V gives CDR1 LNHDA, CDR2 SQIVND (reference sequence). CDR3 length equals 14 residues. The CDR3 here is CAARDRGLQETQYF. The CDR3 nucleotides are TGTGCCGCCCGGGACAGGGGGCTCCAAGAGACCCAGTACTTC.

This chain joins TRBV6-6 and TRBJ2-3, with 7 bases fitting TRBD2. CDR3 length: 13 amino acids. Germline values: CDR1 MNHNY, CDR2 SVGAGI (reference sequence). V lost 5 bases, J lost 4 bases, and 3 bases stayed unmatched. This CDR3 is CASSRDYPDTQYF. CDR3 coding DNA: TGTGCCAGCAGTCGGGACTACCCAGATACGCAGTATTTT.

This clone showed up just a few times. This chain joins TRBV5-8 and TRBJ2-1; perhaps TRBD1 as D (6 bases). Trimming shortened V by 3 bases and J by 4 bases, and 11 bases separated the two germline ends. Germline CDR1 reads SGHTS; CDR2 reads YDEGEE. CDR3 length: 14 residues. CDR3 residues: CASSSGQRYNEQFF. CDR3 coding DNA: TGTGCCAGCAGCTCCGGACAGCGATACAATGAGCAGTTCTTC.

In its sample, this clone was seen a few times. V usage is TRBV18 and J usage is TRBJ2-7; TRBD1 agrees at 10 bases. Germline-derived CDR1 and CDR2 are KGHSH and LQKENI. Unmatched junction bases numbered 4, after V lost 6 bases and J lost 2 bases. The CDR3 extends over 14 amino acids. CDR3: CASSPGTGAYEQYF. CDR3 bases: TGTGCCAGCTCGCCTGGGACAGGGGCCTACGAGCAGTACTTC.

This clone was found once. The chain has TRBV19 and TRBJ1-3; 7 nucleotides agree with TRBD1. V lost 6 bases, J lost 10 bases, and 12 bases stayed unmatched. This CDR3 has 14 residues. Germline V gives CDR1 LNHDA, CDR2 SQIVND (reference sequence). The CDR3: CASSRDSDVWTIYF. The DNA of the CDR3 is TGTGCCAGTAGCCGGGACAGCGATGTTTGGACCATATATTTT. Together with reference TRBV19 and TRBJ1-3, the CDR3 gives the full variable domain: DGGITQSPKYLFRKEGQNVTLSCEQNLNHDAMYWYRQDPGQGLRLIYYSQIVNDFQKGDIAEGYSVSREKKESFPLTVTSAQKNPTAFYLCASSRDSDVWTIYFGEGSWLTVV.

The DNA of the CDR3 is TGTGCCAGCAGCTTCAGGGGTTTGGAGACCCAGTACTTC. Translation gives CASSFRGLETQYF. The V gene is TRBV5-4, the J gene TRBJ2-5, with D possibly matching TRBD1 (6 bases). Germline CDR1 and CDR2: SGHNT and YYREEE (reference sequence). The length of the CDR3 is 13 residues. V was shortened by 2 bases and J by 5 bases, with 10 bases between the two germline ends.

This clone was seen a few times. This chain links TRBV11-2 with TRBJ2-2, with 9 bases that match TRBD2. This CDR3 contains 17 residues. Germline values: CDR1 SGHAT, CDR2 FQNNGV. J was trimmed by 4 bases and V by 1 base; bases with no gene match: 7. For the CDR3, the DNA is TGTGCCAGCAGCTTAGGGGCGGGGGGGCCAAGCACCGGGGAGCTGTTTTTT. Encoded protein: CASSLGAGGPSTGELFF.

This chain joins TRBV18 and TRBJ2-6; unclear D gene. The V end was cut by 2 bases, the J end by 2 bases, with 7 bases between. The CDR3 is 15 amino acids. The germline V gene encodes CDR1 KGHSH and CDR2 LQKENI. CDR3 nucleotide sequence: TGTGCCAGCTCACCAATCCGGGCTGGGGCCAACGTCCTGACTTTC. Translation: CASSPIRAGANVLTF.

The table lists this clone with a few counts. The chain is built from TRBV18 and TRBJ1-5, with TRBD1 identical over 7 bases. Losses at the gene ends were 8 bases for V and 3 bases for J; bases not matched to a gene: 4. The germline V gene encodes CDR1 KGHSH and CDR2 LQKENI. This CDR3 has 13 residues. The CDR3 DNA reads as TGTGCCAGCCAAGGACAGGCCAATCAGCCCCAGCATTTT. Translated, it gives CASQGQANQPQHF. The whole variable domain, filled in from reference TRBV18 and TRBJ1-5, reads NAGVMQNPRHLVRRRGQEARLRCSPMKGHSHVYWYRQLPEEGLKFMVYLQKENIIDESGMPKERFSAEFPKEGPSILRIQQVVRGDSAAYFCASQGQANQPQHFGDGTRLSIL.

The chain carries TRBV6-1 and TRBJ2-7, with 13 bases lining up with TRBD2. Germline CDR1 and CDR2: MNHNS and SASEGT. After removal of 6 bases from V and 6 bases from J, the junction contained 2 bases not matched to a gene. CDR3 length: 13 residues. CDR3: CASRGTSGAEQYF. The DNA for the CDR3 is TGTGCCAGCAGGGGGACTAGCGGGGCCGAGCAGTACTTC.

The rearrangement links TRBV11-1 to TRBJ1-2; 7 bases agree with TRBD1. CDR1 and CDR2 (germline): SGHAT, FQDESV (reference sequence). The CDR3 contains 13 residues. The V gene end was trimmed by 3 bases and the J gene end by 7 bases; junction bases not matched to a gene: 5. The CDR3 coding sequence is TGTGCCAGCAGCTTTACAGGGGAGCGTGGCTACACCTTC. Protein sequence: CASSFTGERGYTF.

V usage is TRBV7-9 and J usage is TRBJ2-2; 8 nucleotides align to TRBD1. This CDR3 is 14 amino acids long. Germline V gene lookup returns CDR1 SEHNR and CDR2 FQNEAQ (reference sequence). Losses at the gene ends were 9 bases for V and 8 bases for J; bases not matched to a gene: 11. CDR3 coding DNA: TGTGCCAGTTCGACAGGGGCCGGGATGGGGGAGCTGTTTTTT. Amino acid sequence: CASSTGAGMGELFF.

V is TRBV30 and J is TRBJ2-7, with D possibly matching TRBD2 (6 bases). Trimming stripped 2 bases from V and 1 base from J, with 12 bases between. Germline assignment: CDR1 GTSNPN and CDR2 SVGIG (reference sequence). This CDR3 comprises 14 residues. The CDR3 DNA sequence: TGTGCCTGGAGTCGGGGGACCTATTCCTACGAGCAGTACTTC. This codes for CAWSRGTYSYEQYF.